This T cell receptor (beta chain) was observed in a study of shared clonotypes between healthy human individuals. TCRdb's copy holds only in-frame clones and misses some; the assay was immunoSEQ multiplex PCR. The sample holds over a million clones, 96% seen once. CDR1 MDHEN and CDR2 SYDVKM come from the germline V gene. The junction had 7 bases not matched to a gene; V was cut back by 6 bases and J by 4 bases. The length of the CDR3 is 15 residues. V and J are TRBV28 and TRBJ1-1; 11 bases are a match to TRBD1. This TCR was recovered from a man aged 25-40 years in good health. Sequencing was carried out using naive CD4+ T cells sorted from blood. The subset denotes: CD45RA+ positively selected. The CDR3 is CASSPGGQGGTEAFF. The CDR3 nucleotides are TGTGCCAGCAGCCCAGGGGGACAGGGGGGCACTGAAGCTTTCTTT. Filled out from reference TRBV28 and TRBJ1-1, the complete variable domain reads DVKVTQSSRYLVKRTGEKVFLECVQDMDHENMFWYRQDPGLGLRLIYFSYDVKMKEKGDIPEGYSVSREKKERFSLILESASTNQTSMYLCASSPGGQGGTEAFFGQGTRLTVV.